This T cell receptor (beta chain) was retrieved from a study of molecular identifiers for immune sequencing clone quantification. Whole-study results and caveats: The study found clones above 20 RNA copies held over 99% of effector molecules and under 1% in naive cells. Spiked TCR RNA from one Jurkat cell reportedly showed up when mixed among approximately 990,000 naive cells.

TCRdb re-called the PCR reads through MiXCR, storing one row per CDR3 protein. This repertoire shows approximately 36,000 distinct CDR3 sequences, around 20% found once; its top ten account for about 6.2%. In germline, CDR1 is SGHTA, CDR2 FQGNSA. V was shortened by 5 bases and J by 0 bases, with 10 bases between the two germline ends. This CDR3 has 14 amino acids. A note on this clonotype: Antigen specificity is unknown. This sequence may be a read error, since a much larger clone differs from it by one base. The CDR3 carries no conserved terminal phenylalanine or tryptophan, so it likely arises from a read error.

Sample: naive CD8+ T cells from blood, with Jurkat cell RNA spiked in. Subset defined: FACS-sorted CD8+CD4-CCR7+CD45RA+ naive T cells. The TCR was taken from a human donor in good health. Some libraries in this study had Jurkat cell RNA spiked in. V gene TRBV7-2 combines with J gene TRBJ1-1; D is unclear. CDR3 region: CASSPPDVNTEAFL. As DNA, the CDR3 is TGTGCCAGCAGCCCTCCTGATGTGAACACTGAAGCTTTCCTT.